Listed here is a single T cell receptor (beta chain). The repertoire was sequenced with immunoSEQ multiplex PCR; TCRdb's copy has only in-frame clones and lacks some. The table has 100,000 or so clones, 95% to 96% seen once. Looked up from germline, CDR1 is ENHRY and CDR2 is SYGVKD. V dropped 9 bases and J dropped 2; count of bases not matched to a gene: 6. CDR3 length equals 14 residues. The data are from a study of technical replicates of blood from several donors. This sequence joins TRBV10-3 and TRBJ1-3; 8 bases line up with TRBD1. The TCR sequence derives from a human donor in good health. Sequencing was performed on T cells isolated from PBMCs. CDR3 nucleotides: TGTGCCATGCGGACAGGGACAACTGGAAACACCATATATTTT. Amino acid sequence: CAMRTGTTGNTIYF.